This T cell receptor (beta chain) was captured in a study of blood T cell repertoires in COVID-19. Study at large: Sites across the United States, Italy and Spain contributed samples from acute and convalescent COVID-19.

Libraries were prepared by immunoSEQ multiplex PCR; TCRdb keeps only in-frame clonotypes and omits some of them. The profile covers about 170,000 clones, with about 87% appearing a single time and 2.5% to 3% taken by the ten largest. Recruited during active infection, patients (from Seattle) were subsequently followed longitudinally. The TCR originated in a woman older than 75 with COVID-19, enrolled during active disease. Sequencing input: peripheral blood.

Here the CDR3 reads CASSQSGRGAGELFF. The CDR3 bases are TGTGCCAGCAGCCAAAGCGGGAGGGGGGCCGGGGAGCTGTTTTTT. The chain joins TRBV7-2 to TRBJ2-2; 10 bases fit TRBD2. Germline V gives CDR1 SGHTA, CDR2 FQGNSA. The CDR3 totals 15 residues. The ends lost 5 bases at V and 6 bases at J; junction bases unmatched: 6.